This entry describes one T cell receptor (beta chain). Germline values: CDR1 MNHEY, CDR2 SVGEGT. The CDR3 has 15 amino acids. V shed 5 bases and J 0 bases; nucleotides not matched to a gene: 6. This specimen comes from a study of blood T cell repertoires in COVID-19. Overall study: Specimens from acute and convalescent COVID-19 originated in the United States, Italy and Spain.

Repertoires were generated with immunoSEQ multiplex PCR, while TCRdb's copy carries only in-frame clones and drops some. The profile shows some 120,000 clones, roughly 91% of them singletons. The V gene is TRBV6-2 or TRBV6-3, the J gene TRBJ1-1, with 7 bases that match TRBD1. Sequencing was done on a sample of peripheral blood. The TCR comes from a human donor in a cohort sampled during active COVID-19. CDR3 DNA: TGTGCCAGCAGTGCCGACAGGGTCGTGAACACTGAAGCTTTCTTT. It yields the protein CASSADRVVNTEAFF.